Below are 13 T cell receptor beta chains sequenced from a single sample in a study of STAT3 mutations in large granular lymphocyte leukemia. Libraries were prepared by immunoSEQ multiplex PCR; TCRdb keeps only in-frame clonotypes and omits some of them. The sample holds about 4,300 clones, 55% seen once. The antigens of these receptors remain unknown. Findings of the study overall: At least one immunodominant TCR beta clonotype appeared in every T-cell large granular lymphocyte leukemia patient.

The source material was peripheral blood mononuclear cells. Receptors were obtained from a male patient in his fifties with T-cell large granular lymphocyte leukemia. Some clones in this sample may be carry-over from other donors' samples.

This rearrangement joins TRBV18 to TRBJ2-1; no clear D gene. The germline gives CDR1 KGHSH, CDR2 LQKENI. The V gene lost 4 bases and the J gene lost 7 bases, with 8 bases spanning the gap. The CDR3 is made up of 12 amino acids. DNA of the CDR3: TGTGCCAGCTCACTTCAGCGAAATGAGCAGTTCTTC. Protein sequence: CASSLQRNEQFF. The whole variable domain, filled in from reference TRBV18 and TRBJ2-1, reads NAGVMQNPRHLVRRRGQEARLRCSPMKGHSHVYWYRQLPEEGLKFMVYLQKENIIDESGMPKERFSAEFPKEGPSILRIQQVVRGDSAAYFCASSLQRNEQFFGPGTRLTVL.

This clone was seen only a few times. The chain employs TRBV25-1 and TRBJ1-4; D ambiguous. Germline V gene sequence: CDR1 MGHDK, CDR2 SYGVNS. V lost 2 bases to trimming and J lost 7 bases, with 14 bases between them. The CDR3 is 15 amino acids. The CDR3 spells CASSERIRNSEKLFF. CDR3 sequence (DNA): TGTGCCAGCAGTGAAAGGATACGTAATAGTGAAAAACTGTTTTTT.

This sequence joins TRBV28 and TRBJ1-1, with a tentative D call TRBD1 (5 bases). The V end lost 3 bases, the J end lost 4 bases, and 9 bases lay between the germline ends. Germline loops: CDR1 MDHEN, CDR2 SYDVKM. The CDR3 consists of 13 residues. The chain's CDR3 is CASSFRGTTEAFF. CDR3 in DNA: TGTGCCAGCAGTTTTAGGGGTACCACTGAAGCTTTCTTT.

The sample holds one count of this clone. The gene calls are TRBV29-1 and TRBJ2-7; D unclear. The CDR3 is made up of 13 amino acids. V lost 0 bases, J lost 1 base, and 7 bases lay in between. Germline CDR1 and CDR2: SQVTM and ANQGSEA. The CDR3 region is CSVEDPRSYEQYF. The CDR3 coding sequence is TGCAGCGTTGAAGACCCACGATCCTACGAGCAGTACTTC.

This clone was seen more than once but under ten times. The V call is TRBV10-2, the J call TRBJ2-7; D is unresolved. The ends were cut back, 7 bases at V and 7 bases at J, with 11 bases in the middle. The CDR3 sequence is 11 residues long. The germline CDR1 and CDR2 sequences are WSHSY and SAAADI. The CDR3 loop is CASTQTAEQYF. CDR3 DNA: TGCGCCAGCACCCAGACGGCTGAGCAGTACTTC.

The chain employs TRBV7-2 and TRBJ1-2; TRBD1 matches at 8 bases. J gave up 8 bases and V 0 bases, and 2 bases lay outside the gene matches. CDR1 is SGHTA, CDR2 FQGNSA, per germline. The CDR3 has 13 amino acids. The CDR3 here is CASSLAYRGGYTF. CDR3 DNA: TGTGCCAGCAGCTTAGCTTACAGGGGGGGCTACACCTTC. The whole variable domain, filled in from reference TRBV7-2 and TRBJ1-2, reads GAGVSQSPSNKVTEKGKDVELRCDPISGHTALYWYRQSLGQGLEFLIYFQGNSAPDKSGLPSDRFSAERTGGSVSTLTIQRTQQEDSAVYLCASSLAYRGGYTFGSGTRLTVV.

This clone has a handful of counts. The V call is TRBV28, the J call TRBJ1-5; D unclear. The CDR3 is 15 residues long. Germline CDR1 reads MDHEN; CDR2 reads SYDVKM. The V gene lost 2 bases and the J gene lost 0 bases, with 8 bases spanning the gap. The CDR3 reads CASSLLDNSNQPQHF. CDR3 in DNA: TGTGCCAGCAGTTTACTGGATAATAGCAATCAGCCCCAGCATTTT.

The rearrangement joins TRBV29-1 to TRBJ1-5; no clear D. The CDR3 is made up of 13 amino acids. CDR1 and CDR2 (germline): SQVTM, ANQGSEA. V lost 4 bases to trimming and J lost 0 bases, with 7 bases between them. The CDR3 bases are TGCAGCGTTGCAGGTTATAGCAATCAGCCCCAGCATTTT. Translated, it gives CSVAGYSNQPQHF.

The CDR3 nucleotides read TGTGCCAGCAGTTTATCAAGAGGGATCAATCAGCCCCAGCATTTT. Encoded protein: CASSLSRGINQPQHF. The V and J genes are TRBV27 and TRBJ1-5, with D unclear. The V end was cut by 0 bases, the J end by 3 bases, with 9 bases between. In germline, CDR1 is MNHEY, CDR2 SMNVEV (reference sequence). This CDR3 is built from 15 residues.

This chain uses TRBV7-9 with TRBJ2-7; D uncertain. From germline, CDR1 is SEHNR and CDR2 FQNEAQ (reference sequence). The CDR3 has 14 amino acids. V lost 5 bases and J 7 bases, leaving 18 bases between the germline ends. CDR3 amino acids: CASSPALPIGEQYF. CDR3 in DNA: TGTGCCAGCAGCCCGGCACTTCCCATCGGGGAGCAGTACTTC.

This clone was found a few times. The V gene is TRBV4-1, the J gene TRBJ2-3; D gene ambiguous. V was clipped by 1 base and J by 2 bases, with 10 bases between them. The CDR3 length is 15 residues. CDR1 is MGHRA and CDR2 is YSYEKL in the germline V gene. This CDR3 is CASSQVTSPTDTQYF. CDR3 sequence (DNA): TGCGCCAGCAGCCAAGTTACGTCCCCCACAGATACGCAGTATTTT.

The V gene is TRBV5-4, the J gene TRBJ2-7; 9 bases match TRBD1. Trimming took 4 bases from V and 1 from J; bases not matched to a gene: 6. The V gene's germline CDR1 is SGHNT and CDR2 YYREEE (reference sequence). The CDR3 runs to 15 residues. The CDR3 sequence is CASSRPGTGSYEQYF. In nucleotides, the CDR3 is TGTGCCAGCAGCCGCCCAGGGACAGGGTCCTACGAGCAGTACTTC.

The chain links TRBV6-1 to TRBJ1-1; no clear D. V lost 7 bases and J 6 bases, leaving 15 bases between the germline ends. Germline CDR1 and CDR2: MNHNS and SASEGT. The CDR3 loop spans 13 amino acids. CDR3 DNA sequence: TGTGCCAGCAAACTAGGGAGAGACGCTGAAGCTTTCTTT. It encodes CASKLGRDAEAFF.